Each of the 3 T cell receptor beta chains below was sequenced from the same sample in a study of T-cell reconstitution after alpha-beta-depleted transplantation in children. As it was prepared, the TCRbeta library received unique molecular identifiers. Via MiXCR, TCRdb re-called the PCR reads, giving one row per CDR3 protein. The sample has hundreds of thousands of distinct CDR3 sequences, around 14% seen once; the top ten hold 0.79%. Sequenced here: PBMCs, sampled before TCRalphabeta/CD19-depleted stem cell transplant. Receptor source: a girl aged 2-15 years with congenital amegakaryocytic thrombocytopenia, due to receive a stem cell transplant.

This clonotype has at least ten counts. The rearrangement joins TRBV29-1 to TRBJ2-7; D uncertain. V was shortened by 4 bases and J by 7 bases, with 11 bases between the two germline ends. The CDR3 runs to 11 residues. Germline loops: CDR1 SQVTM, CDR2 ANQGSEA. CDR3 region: CSVGDRREQYF. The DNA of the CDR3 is TGCAGCGTTGGGGATCGCCGGGAGCAGTACTTC.

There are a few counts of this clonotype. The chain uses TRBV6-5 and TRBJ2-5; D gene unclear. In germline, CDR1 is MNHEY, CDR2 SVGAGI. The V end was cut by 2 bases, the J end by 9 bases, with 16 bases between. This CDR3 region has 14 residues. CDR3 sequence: CASSYTRQIRPQYF. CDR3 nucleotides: TGTGCCAGCAGTTACACGCGCCAGATACGGCCCCAGTACTTC.

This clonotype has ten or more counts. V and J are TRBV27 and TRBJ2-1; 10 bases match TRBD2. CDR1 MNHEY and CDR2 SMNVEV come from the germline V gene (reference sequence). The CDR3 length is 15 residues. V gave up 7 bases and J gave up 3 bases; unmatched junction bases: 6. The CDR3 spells CASNHIAGGYNEQFF. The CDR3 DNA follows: TGTGCCAGCAACCATATAGCGGGAGGCTACAATGAGCAGTTCTTC.